This TCR beta chain appears in the sequencing data of a study of CD8 T cells in Susac syndrome (dated by TCRdb to between 2019 and 2020). Turning to the overall study: Repertoire sequencing was used to test whether CD8+ T cell activation and differentiation in Susac syndrome was antigen driven. The study at large found these results: The TCR sequencing and HLA analysis was acknowledged to have included a relatively small number of individuals.

RNA was extracted using the RNeasy kit, and roughly 0.5 to 1 microgram was reverse transcribed with random hexamers. The immunoSEQ multiplex PCR assay, covering 54 Vbeta and 13 Jbeta segments, was used to amplify TCR beta CDR3 regions. Bias from PCR amplification was corrected by using a synthetic template baseline for primer optimization and for computational correction. Turning to the authors' computational methods: Reads were annotated to V, D and J genes according to IMGT and were analyzed with immunoSEQ Analyzer, with only productive sequences retained. Clonality was computed as one minus Shannon entropy normalized by log2 of the number of productive unique sequences. For each patient and control, public and private clones were evaluated within the 100 most prevalent clones. Susac-specific clones were defined as absent from healthy and MS cohorts, 1052 published viral clones and other ImmuneACCESS disease sequences. TCRdb handled the public reads itself, with Q25 trimming in fastp and clone calling in MiXCR, and kept productive beta chains. For every CDR3 protein sequence, its rows merge into one entry that carries the most common genes and DNA. These V and J calls are TCRdb output, not the study's own analysis. For this sample the table gives about 200,000 distinct CDR3 sequences, of which roughly 94% were detected only once. The ten largest make up 0.08% to 0.11% of the sample.

Reading from cysteine to phenylalanine, the CDR3 counts 15 amino acids. Here the CDR3 DNA is all that survives: 45 bases in frame from base 1. The germline V gene yields SGDLS for CDR1 and YYNGEE for CDR2. The V end loses 1 base and the J end loses 3 bases, and a stretch of 13 bases separates them. High-throughput TCR beta sequencing profiled peripheral blood CD8+ and CD4+ T cells from healthy donors, Susac syndrome patients and multiple sclerosis patients. Healthy donors were included as age- and sex-matched controls. CD8+ TEMRA cells were enriched by FACS, while bulk CD8+ and CD4+ T cells were purified by magnetic negative isolation. Blood was collected in EDTA tubes and processed within 24 hours, with PBMCs isolated through density gradient centrifugation. PBMCs destined for TCR sequencing were cryopreserved in liquid nitrogen and later thawed in a 37 °C water bath. A purity of at least 90% was achieved for sorted or isolated CD4+, CD8+ and CD8+ TEMRA cells.

With respect to this clonotype: Its binding antigen is unknown. No quality values exist for individual bases; no much larger clone is one base distant.

This TCR derives from a human donor in good health. The chain is made from TRBV9 and TRBJ2-5; the D segment might be TRBD1 or TRBD2, since each matches 5 bases. What was sequenced was CD4+ T cells from PBMCs. The DNA sequence is as follows: TGTGCCAGCAGCGTATCCTCGGGGACGAAAGAGACCCAGTACTTC. The encoded protein is CASSVSSGTKETQYF.